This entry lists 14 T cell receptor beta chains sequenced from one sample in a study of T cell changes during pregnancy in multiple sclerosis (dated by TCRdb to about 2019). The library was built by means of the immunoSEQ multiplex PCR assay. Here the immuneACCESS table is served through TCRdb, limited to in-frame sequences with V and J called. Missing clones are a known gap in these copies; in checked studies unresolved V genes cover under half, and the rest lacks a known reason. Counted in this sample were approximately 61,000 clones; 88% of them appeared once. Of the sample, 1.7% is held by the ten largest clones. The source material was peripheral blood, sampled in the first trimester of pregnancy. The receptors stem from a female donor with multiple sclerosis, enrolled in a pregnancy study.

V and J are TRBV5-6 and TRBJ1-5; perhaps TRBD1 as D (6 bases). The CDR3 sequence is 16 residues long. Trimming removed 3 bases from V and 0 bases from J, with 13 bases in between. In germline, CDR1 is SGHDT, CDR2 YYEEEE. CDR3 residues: CASSYRDIYSNQPQHF. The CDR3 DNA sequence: TGTGCCAGCAGCTACCGGGACATCTATAGCAATCAGCCCCAGCATTTT.

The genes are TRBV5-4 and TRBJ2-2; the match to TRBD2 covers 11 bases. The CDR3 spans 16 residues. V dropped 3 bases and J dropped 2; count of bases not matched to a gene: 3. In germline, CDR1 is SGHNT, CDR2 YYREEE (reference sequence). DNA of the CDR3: TGTGCCAGCAGCTCCGGGACTAGCGGCAACACCGGGGAGCTGTTTTTT. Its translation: CASSSGTSGNTGELFF.

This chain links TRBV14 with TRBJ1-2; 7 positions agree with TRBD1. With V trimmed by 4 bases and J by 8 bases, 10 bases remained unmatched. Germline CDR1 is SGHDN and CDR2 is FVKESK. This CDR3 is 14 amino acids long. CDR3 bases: TGTGCCAGCAGCCCCAGCCTAGAGACAGGGGGCTACACCTTC. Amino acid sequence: CASSPSLETGGYTF.

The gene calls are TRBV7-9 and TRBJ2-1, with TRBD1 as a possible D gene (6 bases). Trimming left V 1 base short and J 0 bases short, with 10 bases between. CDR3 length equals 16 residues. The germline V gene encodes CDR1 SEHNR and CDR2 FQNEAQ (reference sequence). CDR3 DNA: TGTGCCAGCAGCTTAGTTCAGGGGAGCTCCTACAATGAGCAGTTCTTC. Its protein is CASSLVQGSSYNEQFF.

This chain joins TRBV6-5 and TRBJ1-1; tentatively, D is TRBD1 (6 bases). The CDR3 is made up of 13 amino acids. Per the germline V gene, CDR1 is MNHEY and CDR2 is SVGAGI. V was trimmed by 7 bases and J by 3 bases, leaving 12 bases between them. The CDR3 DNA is TGTGCCAGCACCTTACAGGGTGACACTGAAGCTTTCTTT. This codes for CASTLQGDTEAFF.

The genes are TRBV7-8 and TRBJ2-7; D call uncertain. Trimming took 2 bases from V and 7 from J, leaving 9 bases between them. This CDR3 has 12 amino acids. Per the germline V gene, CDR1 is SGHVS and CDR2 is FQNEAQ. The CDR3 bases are TGTGCCAGCAGCTTATTTATCGGTGAGCAGTACTTC. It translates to CASSLFIGEQYF.

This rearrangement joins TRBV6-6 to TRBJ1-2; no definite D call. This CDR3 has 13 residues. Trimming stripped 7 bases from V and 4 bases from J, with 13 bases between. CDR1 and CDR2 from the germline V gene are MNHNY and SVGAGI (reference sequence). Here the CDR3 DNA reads TGTGCCAGCACCATAGACATATCCTATGGCTACACCTTC. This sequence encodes CASTIDISYGYTF.

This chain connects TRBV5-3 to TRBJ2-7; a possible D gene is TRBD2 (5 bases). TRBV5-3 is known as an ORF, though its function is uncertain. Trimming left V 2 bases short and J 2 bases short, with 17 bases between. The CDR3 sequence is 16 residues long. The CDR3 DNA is TGTGCCAGAAGCTTCATCGGACTTCCTCGGCCCTACGAGCAGTACTTC. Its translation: CARSFIGLPRPYEQYF.

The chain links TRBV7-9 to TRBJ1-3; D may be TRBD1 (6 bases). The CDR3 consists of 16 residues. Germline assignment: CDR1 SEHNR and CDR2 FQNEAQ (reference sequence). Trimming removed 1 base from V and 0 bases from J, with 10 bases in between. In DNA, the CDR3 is TGTGCCAGCAGCTTAGAGACAGGACACTCTGGAAACACCATATATTTT. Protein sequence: CASSLETGHSGNTIYF.

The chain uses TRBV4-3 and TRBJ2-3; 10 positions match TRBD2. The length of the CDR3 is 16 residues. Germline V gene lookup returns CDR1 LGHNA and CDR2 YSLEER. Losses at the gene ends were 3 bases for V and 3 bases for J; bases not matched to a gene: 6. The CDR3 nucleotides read TGCGCCAGCAGCCACCAAGCGGGAGGGTATACAGATACGCAGTATTTT. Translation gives CASSHQAGGYTDTQYF.

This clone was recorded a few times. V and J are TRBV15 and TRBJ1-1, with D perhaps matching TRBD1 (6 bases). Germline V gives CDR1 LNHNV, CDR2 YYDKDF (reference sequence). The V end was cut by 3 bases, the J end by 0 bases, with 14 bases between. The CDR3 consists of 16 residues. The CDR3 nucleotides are TGTGCCACCAGCAGCCCACCCGGGACAATGAACACTGAAGCTTTCTTT. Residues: CATSSPPGTMNTEAFF.

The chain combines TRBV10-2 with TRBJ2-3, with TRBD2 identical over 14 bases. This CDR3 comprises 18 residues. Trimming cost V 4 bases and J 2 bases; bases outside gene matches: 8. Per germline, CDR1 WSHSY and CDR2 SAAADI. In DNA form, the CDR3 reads TGCGCCAGCAGTGGTCCCGGGACTAGCGGGGGTATCACAGATACGCAGTATTTT. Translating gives CASSGPGTSGGITDTQYF.

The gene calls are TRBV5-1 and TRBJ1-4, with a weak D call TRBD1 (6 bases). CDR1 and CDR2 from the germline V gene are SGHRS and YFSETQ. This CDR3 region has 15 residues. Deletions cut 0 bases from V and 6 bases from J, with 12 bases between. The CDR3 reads CASSLGAGGHEKLFF. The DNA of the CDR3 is TGCGCCAGCAGCTTGGGTGCGGGGGGGCATGAAAAACTGTTTTTT.

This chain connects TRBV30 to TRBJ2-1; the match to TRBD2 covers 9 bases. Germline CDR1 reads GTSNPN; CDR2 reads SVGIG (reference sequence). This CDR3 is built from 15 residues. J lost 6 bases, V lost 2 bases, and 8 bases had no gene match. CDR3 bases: TGTGCCTGGAGTTTGTTGCGACTAGCGGCCAATGAGCAGTTCTTC. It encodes CAWSLLRLAANEQFF.